Sequencing of this T cell receptor (beta chain) was carried out in a study of OX40 agonist ivuxolimab in advanced cancers. With regard to the full study: Ivuxolimab was an agonistic, fully human IgG2 monoclonal antibody directed against OX40 (CD134), a costimulatory receptor. Intravenous ivuxolimab was administered to patients every 2 weeks at six dose levels: 0.01, 0.1, 0.3, 1.5, 3 and 10 mg/kg. Among the roughly 54 dose-escalation patients, around 20 had hepatocellular carcinoma, roughly 15 melanoma, 9 renal cell carcinoma and 9 head and neck cancer. The dose-escalation cohort was 80% to 90% male with a mean age of approximately 60 years, ranging from 23 to 79. Patients were allowed to have had prior anti-PD-1, anti-PD-L1 or anti-CTLA-4 therapy, and approximately 40% of the dose-escalation patients had been treated with checkpoint inhibitors. Partial responses were achieved by three dose-escalation patients, of whom one had hepatocellular carcinoma and two had cutaneous melanoma. Peripheral TCRbeta sequencing was intended to test whether TCR sequence diversity was altered and clonal T-cell expansion was caused by ivuxolimab. The paper reports the monotherapy dose-escalation portion (N of about 50 patients) of the phase I ivuxolimab trial.

A remark on this clone: Its binding antigen is unknown. The record has no base qualities; no much larger clone is one base away.

Genomic DNA was extracted from sorted cells for sequencing of the TCRbeta CDR3 region. TCRbeta CDR3 regions were sequenced using the immunoSEQ Assay. TCRdb mirrors the immuneACCESS table, restricted to in-frame sequences. Some clones are absent from its copies; in checked studies, under half trace to an unresolved V gene, and the reason for the others is unknown. For this sample the table gives 76,000 or so clones, of which 85% to 95% were detected only once. The top ten clones comprise roughly 6.5% of the sample. The study at large found these results: At doses from 0.1 to 3.0 mg/kg, clonal expansion was seen in both CD4+ and CD8+ blood T cells between baseline and week 6. In the 0.1-3.0 mg/kg groups, partial responders had among the lowest normalized peripheral clonal expansion, particularly in CD8+ T cells. After ivuxolimab, expanded clones were on average more numerous among CD8+ T cells than among CD4+ T cells. Low levels of normalized T-cell clonal expansion were also seen in some nonresponding patients. Antigen specificity was not determined for the clonally expanded peripheral T cells.

V ends up 7 bases short and J 2 bases short, with an unmatched junction base count of 8. The CDR3 covers 15 residues, taking in both the cysteine and the phenylalanine. Just CDR3 DNA is preserved here, 45 bases in frame from base 1. For CDR1 and CDR2, the germline V gene lists SGHTA and FQGNSA. The trial excluded patients who had a history of autoimmune disease or who were on systemic immunosuppression. In every dose cohort, peripheral blood was drawn for TCR sequencing at baseline, cycle 4 day 1, and cycle 7 day 1. The samples were drawn from a first-in-human, open-label, multicenter phase I dose-escalation trial of ivuxolimab. Adults with locally advanced or metastatic melanoma, renal cell, hepatocellular, or head and neck squamous cell carcinoma were enrolled in the trial. Before TCR sequencing, CD4+ T cells and CD8+ T cells were sorted from peripheral blood as separate populations.

The V and J segments used are TRBV7-2 and TRBJ1-3; TRBD1 lines up with 7 middle nucleotides. This sequence was found in an adult with an advanced solid tumor such as melanoma, head and neck, liver or kidney cancer. This sample comprised CD4+ or CD8+ T cells sorted from blood, obtained in a trial of the OX40 agonist ivuxolimab. The nucleotides are TGTGCCAGCAACCCGGGACAGATAACTGGAAACACCATATATTTT. Its protein product is CASNPGQITGNTIYF.